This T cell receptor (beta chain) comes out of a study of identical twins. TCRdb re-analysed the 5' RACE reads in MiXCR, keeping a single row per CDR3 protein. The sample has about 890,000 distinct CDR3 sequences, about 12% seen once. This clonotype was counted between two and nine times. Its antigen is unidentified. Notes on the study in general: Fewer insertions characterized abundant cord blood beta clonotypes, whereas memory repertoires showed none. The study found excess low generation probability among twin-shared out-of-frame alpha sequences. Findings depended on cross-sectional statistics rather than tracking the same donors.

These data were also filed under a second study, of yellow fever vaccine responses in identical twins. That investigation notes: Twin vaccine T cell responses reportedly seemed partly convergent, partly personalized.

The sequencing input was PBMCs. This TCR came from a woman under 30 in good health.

CDR3 nucleotides: TGTGCCATCAGGAGAGTGGAAGGAGAGACCCAGTACTTC. Amino acid sequence: CAIRRVEGETQYF. V gene TRBV10-3 combines with J gene TRBJ2-5, with unresolved D. The CDR3 runs to 13 residues. V gave up 6 bases and J gave up 4 bases, with 12 bases separating them. Germline V gene lookup returns CDR1 ENHRY and CDR2 SYGVKD.